This entry describes one T cell receptor beta chain. This clone was observed a few times. The antigen it recognizes is unknown. Base qualities are not provided; no much larger clone lies one nucleotide away. All of the isolated RNA was reverse transcribed with the High Capacity cDNA Reverse Transcription Kit, so expressed TCRB transcripts were sequenced. Deep immunoSEQ sequencing was applied to naive, central memory and regulatory T cell samples, giving an average of roughly 3.5 million total reads per sample. Sorted cells were lysed in RLT buffer and RNA was extracted with DNase-treated RNeasy Micro or Mini kits, depending on cell number. Each cell subset was processed separately to prevent cross-contamination, with patient and healthy donor samples processed together. TCRB sequences were amplified from cDNA with the immunoSEQ multiplex PCR, producing 87-bp fragments spanning the CDR3 region. The amplicons were sequenced using the Illumina HiSeq platform. As for the authors' bioinformatics: PCR bias was computationally corrected using synthetic template baselines, reads within Hamming distance 2 were collapsed, and singletons that could not be merged were discarded. Reads were aligned against IMGT to assign V, D and J genes, CDR3 length and insertions or deletions at six rearrangement sites. Within each subset, clonotype counts were normalized to sorted cell number, after which true diversity and Gini coefficients were computed with the tcR R package. Repertoire sharing was quantified using the overlap coefficient calculated on TCRB nucleotide sequences. Out-of-frame TCRB sequences from naive cells were analyzed as a proxy for the pre-selection repertoire. TCRdb mirrors the immuneACCESS table, restricted to in-frame sequences. Some clones are absent from its copies; in checked studies, under half trace to an unresolved V gene, and the reason for the others is unknown. That table gives V, J and clone size, and the DNA gave D and trimming. The sample contains some 200,000 clones, 16% of them found a single time. Of the sample, about 0.085% is held by the ten largest clones.

From each donor, a single peripheral blood sample of 100 to 150 mL on average was drawn into heparinised tubes. A BD FACSAria II and a panel including CD45RO, CCR7, CD25, CD127, CD95 and CD27 were used to sort naive, central memory, regulatory and stem cell-like memory CD4+ T cells. A purity above 95% was achieved for all sorted populations. PBMCs were isolated right away by Lymphoprep density gradient centrifugation and were stained directly, without culture. Samples were stained and sorted in pairs, with one healthy donor and one patient per experiment, so that batch effects were minimized. The record originates from a study of beta chain features in type 1 diabetes listed by TCRdb under 2018. Describing the broader study: Mean age, gender distribution, total cell number and subset yield were not different between patients and healthy donors. The study compared the TCRB repertoires of sorted circulating CD4+ T cell subsets in recently diagnosed type 1 diabetes patients with those in matched healthy donors. A total of about 100,000,000 sorted cells were examined across all samples, and RNA yield correlated strongly with the number of cells per subset. Naive and central memory subsets were obtained from all 30 or so donors, but regulatory and stem cell-like memory subsets were isolated from only 8 patients and about 8 healthy donors. The study at large found these results: Shorter templates might have been favored by PCR, but patient and control samples were amplified and corrected together, so both groups would have been affected equally by any skew. Because cDNA was sequenced instead of genomic DNA, activated cells with high expression could be over-represented, although the groups did not differ in activation or CD3 levels. At VDJ recombination sites, type 1 diabetes patients had fewer insertions and more deleted nucleotides, which implies abnormalities in thymic rearrangement. The naive, central memory and regulatory TCRB repertoires appeared to resemble one another more closely among patients than among healthy donors. Only small numbers of individuals were included in the HLA sub-analyses, which left unresolved whether HLA type had any influence on TCRB rearrangement. In all four CD4+ subsets, TCRB CDR3 length was moderately but significantly shorter in type 1 diabetes patients.

From the cysteine through the phenylalanine, the CDR3 covers 16 amino acids. Just the 48-base CDR3 DNA is kept, in frame starting at base 1. CDR1 and CDR2 are read off the germline V gene as MDHEN and SYDVKM. The junction shows trimming of 8 bases on V and 2 bases on J, and the gene matches do not reach 11 bases of it. Sequenced sample: naive CD4+ T cells from blood. What this sample's cell subset or site label stands for: true naive CD4+ T cells. Recombination linked TRBV28 to TRBJ2-1; 8 of the junction bases match TRBD1. This clonotype was obtained from a man between 25 and 39 years old with type 1 diabetes. The nucleotide sequence reads TGTGCCAGCGTCGGCCCCCGGACAGGGACCTACAATGAGCAGTTCTTC. It specifies CASVGPRTGTYNEQFF.